Listed here are 2 T cell receptor beta chains from one sample, sequenced in a study of identifying expanded T cells in peripheral blood (dated by TCRdb to about 2019). Receptors were amplified or captured by the immunoSEQ multiplex PCR assay. TCRdb holds this immuneACCESS table with in-frame rearrangements only. Some clones are missing; in checked studies, unresolved V genes explain under half, and the rest has no known cause. The sample contains approximately 130,000 clones, approximately 86% of them found a single time. The ten biggest clones cover 7.5% to 9% of the sample. The sequencing sample was made of blood. The receptors come from a person between 18 and 75 years old in good health.

A single count supports this clone. This sequence joins TRBV7-2 and TRBJ2-5; TRBD1 matches at 9 bases. This CDR3 has 14 residues. From germline, CDR1 is SGHTA and CDR2 FQGNSA. Germline trimming cut 5 bases from V and 5 bases from J; bases unmatched to any gene: 6. As DNA, the CDR3 is TGTGCCAGCAGCGGACAGGGGTTCGGGGAGACCCAGTACTTC. It yields the protein CASSGQGFGETQYF.

The CDR3 reads CASSIGDSGYGYTF. The DNA for the CDR3 is TGTGCCAGCAGTATAGGGGATTCAGGCTATGGCTACACCTTC. The gene calls are TRBV28 and TRBJ1-2; TRBD1 is a possible D gene (5 bases). Germline assignment: CDR1 MDHEN and CDR2 SYDVKM. V lost 5 bases and J 4 bases, leaving 14 bases between the germline ends. The CDR3 extends over 14 amino acids.